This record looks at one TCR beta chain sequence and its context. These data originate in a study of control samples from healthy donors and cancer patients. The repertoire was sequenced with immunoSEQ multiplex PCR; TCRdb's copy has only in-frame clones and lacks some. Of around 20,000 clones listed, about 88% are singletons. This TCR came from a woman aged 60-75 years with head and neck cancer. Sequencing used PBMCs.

CDR3 coding DNA: TGTGCCAGTACCTCGACAGGGGGCGCGAATGAAAAACTGTTTTTT. This encodes CASTSTGGANEKLFF. V and J are TRBV19 and TRBJ1-4; TRBD1 matches at 10 bases. The CDR3 is 15 amino acids. In germline, CDR1 is LNHDA, CDR2 SQIVND (reference sequence). V was pared by 7 bases and J by 5 bases, with 7 bases of the junction left unmatched.